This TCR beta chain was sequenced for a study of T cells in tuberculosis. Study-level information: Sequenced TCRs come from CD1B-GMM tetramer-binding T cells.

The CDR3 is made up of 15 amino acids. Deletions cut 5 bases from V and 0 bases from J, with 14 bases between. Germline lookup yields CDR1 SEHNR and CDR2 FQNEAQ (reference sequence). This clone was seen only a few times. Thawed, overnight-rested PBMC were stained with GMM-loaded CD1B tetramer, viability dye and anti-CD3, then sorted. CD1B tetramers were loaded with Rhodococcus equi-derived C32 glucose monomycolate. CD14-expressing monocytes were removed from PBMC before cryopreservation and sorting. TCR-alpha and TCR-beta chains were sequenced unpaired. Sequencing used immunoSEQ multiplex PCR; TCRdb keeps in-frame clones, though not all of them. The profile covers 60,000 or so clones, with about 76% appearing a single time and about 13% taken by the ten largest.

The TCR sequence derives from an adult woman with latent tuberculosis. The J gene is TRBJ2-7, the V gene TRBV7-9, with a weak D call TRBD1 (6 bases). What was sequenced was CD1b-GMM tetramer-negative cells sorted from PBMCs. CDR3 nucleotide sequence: TGTGCCAGCAGCCTGCAGGGGCCCCGCTCCTACGAGCAGTACTTC. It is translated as CASSLQGPRSYEQYF.